This T cell receptor (beta chain) is from a study of cytomegalovirus exposure and HLA in healthy donors. Looking at the study overall: A later analysis reported the 100 to 150 validation repertoires used the same platform as the roughly 700 first-cohort repertoires. Study observations and caveats: Listed as cytomegalovirus-associated were 150 to 200 TCR beta chains.

Trimming took 8 bases from V and 1 from J, leaving 14 bases between them. Germline values: CDR1 WSHSY, CDR2 SAAADI. The CDR3 is 14 amino acids. Remarks on this clone: Its antigen is unidentified.

Clones were read by immunoSEQ multiplex PCR, and TCRdb kept only the in-frame ones, dropping some. Of 250,000 to 400,000 clones in the sample, approximately 88% were seen once. The specimen was PBMCs. This chain links TRBV10-2 with TRBJ1-1, with D perhaps TRBD1 (5 bases). This receptor was taken from a man aged 25 to 40 in good health and CMV-seronegative. DNA for the CDR3: TGCGCCAGCGGTCCCAGGGCCCCGAACACTGAAGCTTTCTTT. It yields the protein CASGPRAPNTEAFF.